The table lists the clone carrying this T cell receptor (beta chain) with a few counts. Its specificity is not known. The data are from a study of post-analysis software for immune sequencing data. Broader study findings: Roughly five TRBV segments appeared more often in patients than in controls, and TRBV5-6, TRBV5-1 and TRBV20-1 were among these. Batch-mates among the samples co-clustered strongly by F measure. Compared with controls, patients showed significantly lower normalized Chao1 diversity.

V dropped 5 bases and J dropped 5 bases, with 14 bases sitting between them. The CDR3 covers 15 residues. Germline CDR1 SGHRS, CDR2 YFSETQ. Unique molecular identifiers were carried by the TCR beta cDNA libraries. TCRdb recomputed calls from the PCR reads with MiXCR, one row per CDR3 protein. Of 600,000 to 750,000 distinct CDR3 sequences in the sample, roughly three fifths are singletons; the top ten hold about 10%. The material sequenced was blood. The rearrangement links TRBV5-1 to TRBJ1-6, with a tentative D call TRBD1 (6 bases). The receptor was isolated from a girl aged 2-10 years with multiple sclerosis. In DNA form, the CDR3 reads TGCGCCAGCAGAACAGGGCCGAAGCATAATTCACCCCTCCACTTT. It translates to CASRTGPKHNSPLHF.